This T cell receptor (beta chain) came from a study of regulatory T cells in long-lasting Graves disease. Construction of TCR beta libraries relied on iRepertoire HTBI primers and on Arm-PCR targeting CDR3 regions. Via MiXCR, TCRdb re-called the multiplex PCR reads, giving one row per CDR3 protein. The sample shows 650,000 to 850,000 distinct CDR3 sequences, approximately 29% of them seen only once. Trimming removed 1 base from V and 2 bases from J, with 21 bases in between. This CDR3 comprises 18 residues. CDR1 is SGHRS and CDR2 is YFSETQ in the germline V gene. The sample's time point: persistent/refractory GD, antithyroid drugs over 5 years with positive TRAb. The authors made the TCR library using RNA they extracted from PBMCs.

Sequencing used peripheral blood mononuclear cells (PBMCs), obtained when the disease was refractory, from a patient treated with antithyroid drugs. The clonotype comes from a female donor with Graves disease. The chain carries TRBV5-1 and TRBJ1-2; perhaps TRBD1 as D (5 bases). CDR3 sequence reads: CASSLQSTDLTRNYGYTF. CDR3 DNA sequence: TGCGCCAGCAGCTTGCAGTCGACAGATCTAACTAGAAACTATGGCTACACCTTC.